This is a list of T cell receptor beta chains from one sample in a study of blood T cells in healthy people across ages. TCRdb redid the calling of the 5' RACE reads with MiXCR, one entry per CDR3 protein. The repertoire holds over 1,200,000 distinct CDR3 sequences, with around 59% as singletons. Sequenced sample: blood. These TCRs come from a man between 18 and 29 years old in good health. CDR3s include the opening cysteine and the closing phenylalanine or tryptophan.

v_call	j_call	cdr3_aa
TRBV29-1	TRBJ1-2	CSVEDGVGYTF
TRBV28	TRBJ1-2	CASTSPGLNYGYTF
TRBV5-1	-	CASNSTPTGNEQFF
TRBV6-5	TRBJ2-3	CASSQGPWDTQYF
TRBV27	TRBJ2-3	CASSLWAPNAGDTQYF
TRBV20-1	TRBJ2-3	CSASFSTTQYF
TRBV6-5	TRBJ2-7	CASRPLPTSTYEQYF
TRBV6-2/TRBV6-3	TRBJ2-6	CASRQGSSGANVLTF
TRBV24-1	TRBJ2-1	CATSDLYSDNGQFF
TRBV5-1	-	CASTPGKDYEQYF
TRBV15	TRBJ1-4	CATSTGGRANEKLFF
TRBV15	TRBJ1-4	CATSLDSNEKLFF
TRBV14	TRBJ2-1	CASSQDGGQVYEQFF
TRBV7-2	TRBJ1-5	CASSLTSDSNQPQHF
TRBV10-3	TRBJ2-3	CAIGPSQGALITDTQYF
TRBV27	TRBJ2-1	CASSLYGTLDNEQFF
TRBV20-1	TRBJ2-1	CSARAHGFGTSGRDNEQFF
TRBV4-3	TRBJ2-7	CASSFDAGESYEQYF
TRBV5-1	TRBJ2-1	CASSLGGPYNEQFF
TRBV7-9	TRBJ1-2	CASSEGALSGYTF
TRBV29-1	TRBJ1-1	CSVDNRGLAEAFF
TRBV2	TRBJ2-1	CASSRTSGRINEQFF
TRBV4-1	TRBJ2-3	CVVGFTEGTQYF
TRBV6-5	TRBJ2-1	CASSYTKQGTSATLLHDEQFF
TRBV27	TRBJ1-2	CASSHLSGQPNYGYTF
TRBV15	TRBJ2-3	CATSRRLAGGADTQYF
TRBV7-2	TRBJ1-5	CASSSGRGPQPQHF
TRBV21-1	TRBJ1-5	CASSNRVFSQPQHF
TRBV27	TRBJ2-1	CASSIPGLAPNEQFF
TRBV4-1	TRBJ2-2	CASSQKQPGQGDTGELFF
TRBV5-1	TRBJ2-2	CASSMGPNTGELFF
TRBV6-2/TRBV6-3	TRBJ2-5	CASFPGRDKETQYF
TRBV7-9	TRBJ2-1	CASSSPGTSGNNEQFF